The clone carrying this TCR beta chain turned up a few times. This entry belongs to a study of immune cell composition in non-small cell lung cancer. V shed 0 bases and J shed 3 bases, with 9 bases lying between them. The CDR3 is made up of 15 amino acids. Germline V CDR1 and CDR2: LGHNA, YSLEER. Repertoires were generated with immunoSEQ multiplex PCR, while TCRdb's copy carries only in-frame clones and drops some. This table holds more than 15,000 clones, 77% found once. Normal lung sampling was at least 3 cm from the tumour, as distant as possible. The sample also formed part of further work on CD4 T cells in lung cancer. As reported in that work: Patients had adenocarcinoma or squamous carcinoma and were aged 60 to 69.

This clonotype was sampled from a human donor with non-small cell lung cancer. Sequenced: non-adjacent lung tissue. The gene calls are TRBV4-3 and TRBJ2-1; D gene unclear. In DNA, the CDR3 is TGCGCCAGCAGCCAAGATGGGAATCGCTACAATGAGCAGTTCTTC. Translation: CASSQDGNRYNEQFF.